This T cell receptor (beta chain) appears in the sequencing data of a study of T cell repertoires in cytomegalovirus infection. At the level of the study: CMV epitopes in the study were HLA-C-restricted (recently identified) and HLA-B-restricted (well studied). It was the public TCR beta signatures that indicated both CMV infection and matching HLA type. Study observations and caveats: What dominated the ex vivo response were HLA-C-restricted CMV-specific TCR beta clonotypes. CMV carriers with the relevant HLA were identified by cumulative public TCR beta family frequency.

V was pared by 8 bases and J by 7 bases, with 14 bases between. The germline CDR1 and CDR2 sequences are MNHGY and SAAAGT. The length of the CDR3 is 12 residues. This clonotype was counted a single time. Its antigen is unknown. TCRdb redid the calling of the reads with MiXCR, one entry per CDR3 protein. This table holds about 55,000 distinct CDR3 sequences, roughly 20% found once. Sequencing was performed on CD8+ T cells from cultured PBMCs, taken from culture after CMV antigen stimulation. The receptor's source is a human donor in good health (CMV status not recorded). Some clones in this sample may be carry-over from other donors' samples. The chain joins TRBV6-8 to TRBJ1-1, with no clear D. The CDR3 here is CASRSMTLEAFF. The CDR3 nucleotides read TGTGCCAGCCGTTCCATGACCCTTGAAGCTTTCTTT.